These T cell receptor beta chains were read from a single sample in a study of T-cell memory formation after mild COVID-19. MiXCR was run by TCRdb on the 5' RACE reads, yielding one entry per CDR3 protein. The sample holds about 500,000 distinct CDR3 sequences, roughly 20% seen once. The specimen was PBMCs or a T cell subset sorted from them (not recorded which). The source of these receptors is an adult woman who had mild COVID-19 (a few samples of this study predate the infection). Cell type and time point are not known. Each CDR3 is given with its conserved first and last residue. A D gene is named only where the DNA matches it firmly. Clone size is not always given. Where it is, it says once, few, many or a class for expanded clones.

v_call: TRBV30; j_call: TRBJ1-1; clone_size: NA; d_call: NA; cdr3_nt: TGTGCCTGGGGTTTAAACACTGAAGCTTTCTTT; cdr3_aa: CAWGLNTEAFF
v_call: TRBV4-3; j_call: TRBJ1-5; clone_size: NA; d_call: NA; cdr3_nt: TGCGCCAGCAGTCTGGACAGAGATAGCAATCAGCCCCAGCATTTT; cdr3_aa: CASSLDRDSNQPQHF
v_call: TRBV12-3/TRBV12-4; j_call: TRBJ1-1; clone_size: NA; d_call: TRBD1; cdr3_nt: TGTGCCAGCAGTTTAGCGCTAAGTCGGACAGGGGCGACTGAAGCTTTCTTT; cdr3_aa: CASSLALSRTGATEAFF
v_call: TRBV7-9; j_call: TRBJ2-7; clone_size: many; d_call: NA; cdr3_nt: TGTGCCAGCAGCGGGCGGACAGTCGGCGAGCAGTACTTC; cdr3_aa: CASSGRTVGEQYF
v_call: TRBV7-6; j_call: TRBJ2-3; clone_size: few; d_call: TRBD1; cdr3_nt: TGTGCCACCGCCAGGGGGACCGTGGACCTCACAGATACGCAGTATTTT; cdr3_aa: CATARGTVDLTDTQYF
v_call: TRBV5-1; j_call: TRBJ2-3; clone_size: few; d_call: TRBD1; cdr3_nt: TGCGCCAGCAGCCCCCCTGGACAGGGGACGGGAGATACGCAGTATTTT; cdr3_aa: CASSPPGQGTGDTQYF
v_call: TRBV27; j_call: TRBJ2-1; clone_size: NA; d_call: NA; cdr3_nt: TGTGCCAGCAGTCTAAGGGGGACGGGCAATGAGCAGTTCTTC; cdr3_aa: CASSLRGTGNEQFF
v_call: TRBV20-1; j_call: TRBJ2-1; clone_size: NA; d_call: TRBD2; cdr3_nt: TGCAGTGCTAGTCTAGCGTCCGGGAGGGTAGAGCAGTTCTTC; cdr3_aa: CSASLASGRVEQFF
v_call: TRBV12-3/TRBV12-4; j_call: TRBJ1-1; clone_size: few; d_call: NA; cdr3_nt: TGTGCCAGCAGTTTGGGGCCGGGGACATTCACTGAAGCTTTCTTT; cdr3_aa: CASSLGPGTFTEAFF
v_call: TRBV29-1; j_call: TRBJ2-7; clone_size: NA; d_call: TRBD1; cdr3_nt: TGCAGCGTTGGACAGGGGGCGTGGAGGGAGCAGTACTTC; cdr3_aa: CSVGQGAWREQYF
v_call: TRBV5-1; j_call: TRBJ2-1; clone_size: NA; d_call: TRBD2; cdr3_nt: TGCGCCAGCAGTTTTGGTAGCGGGGGGCTGGATGAGCAGTTCTTC; cdr3_aa: CASSFGSGGLDEQFF
v_call: TRBV12-3/TRBV12-4; j_call: TRBJ2-5; clone_size: NA; d_call: NA; cdr3_nt: TGTGCCAGCAGTTGGGGGCCAGTATCAGAGACCCAGTACTTC; cdr3_aa: CASSWGPVSETQYF
v_call: TRBV12-3/TRBV12-4; j_call: TRBJ2-5; clone_size: NA; d_call: TRBD2; cdr3_nt: TGTGCCAGCAGTCTGGGACTAGCGGGGGACCAAGAGACCCAGTACTTC; cdr3_aa: CASSLGLAGDQETQYF
v_call: TRBV4-1; j_call: TRBJ1-2; clone_size: NA; d_call: NA; cdr3_nt: TGCGCCAGCAGCCAGCCTAGGCAGACTAACTATGGCTACACCTTC; cdr3_aa: CASSQPRQTNYGYTF
v_call: TRBV7-2; j_call: TRBJ2-5; clone_size: few; d_call: NA; cdr3_nt: TGTGCCAGCAGCTTAGGACAGCCCCAGTACTTC; cdr3_aa: CASSLGQPQYF
v_call: TRBV7-9; j_call: TRBJ2-1; clone_size: NA; d_call: TRBD1; cdr3_nt: TGTGCCAGCAGCAACCTCCTGACAGGGATTAGGAGTGAGCAGTTCTTC; cdr3_aa: CASSNLLTGIRSEQFF
v_call: TRBV7-9; j_call: TRBJ2-1; clone_size: few; d_call: TRBD2; cdr3_nt: TGTGCCAGCAGCTTAGGCAGCGGGAGCGTTGAGCAGTTCTTC; cdr3_aa: CASSLGSGSVEQFF
v_call: TRBV12-3/TRBV12-4; j_call: TRBJ2-5; clone_size: NA; d_call: TRBD1; cdr3_nt: TGTGCCAGCACCTACAGGGGGCTAGAGACCCAGTACTTC; cdr3_aa: CASTYRGLETQYF
v_call: TRBV7-6; j_call: TRBJ1-1; clone_size: many; d_call: TRBD1; cdr3_nt: TGTGCCAGCAGCTTAGCGGGCAGGGGGTTACGCACTGAAGCTTTCTTT; cdr3_aa: CASSLAGRGLRTEAFF
v_call: TRBV12-3/TRBV12-4; j_call: TRBJ1-1; clone_size: many; d_call: NA; cdr3_nt: TGTGCCAGCAGCCTCAGGGGTAACACTGAAGCTTTCTTT; cdr3_aa: CASSLRGNTEAFF
v_call: TRBV7-9; j_call: TRBJ1-1; clone_size: NA; d_call: NA; cdr3_nt: TGTGCCAGCAGCCCCAGGGACTCTCTTGAAGCTTTCTTT; cdr3_aa: CASSPRDSLEAFF
v_call: TRBV3-1; j_call: TRBJ2-3; clone_size: NA; d_call: TRBD1; cdr3_nt: TGTGCCAGCAGCCGGGACAGGTTCACAGATACGCAGTATTTT; cdr3_aa: CASSRDRFTDTQYF
v_call: TRBV4-1; j_call: TRBJ1-5; clone_size: few; d_call: NA; cdr3_nt: TGCGCCAGCAGCCAAGATATTAGCTTCGGTCAGCCCCAGCATTTT; cdr3_aa: CASSQDISFGQPQHF
v_call: TRBV5-1; j_call: TRBJ2-1; clone_size: few; d_call: NA; cdr3_nt: TGCGCCACCTCGATAGGGTCCTACAATGAGCAGTTCTTC; cdr3_aa: CATSIGSYNEQFF
v_call: TRBV20-1; j_call: TRBJ1-2; clone_size: NA; d_call: NA; cdr3_nt: TGCAGTGCTAGATTGGAGCGGATGTATTATGGCTACACCTTC; cdr3_aa: CSARLERMYYGYTF
v_call: TRBV24-1; j_call: TRBJ1-5; clone_size: few; d_call: TRBD1; cdr3_nt: TGTGCCACCAGTGAATCGGACAGGGGTGGCAATCAGCCCCAGCATTTT; cdr3_aa: CATSESDRGGNQPQHF
v_call: TRBV5-1; j_call: TRBJ2-3; clone_size: NA; d_call: NA; cdr3_nt: TGCGCCAGCAGCTTGGATGCGGGCCAGGGAGATACGCAGTATTTT; cdr3_aa: CASSLDAGQGDTQYF
v_call: TRBV11-3; j_call: TRBJ2-1; clone_size: NA; d_call: NA; cdr3_nt: TGTGCCAGCAGCTTAGAGTCTGGCAGGGGTATAGGAAATGAGCAGTTCTTC; cdr3_aa: CASSLESGRGIGNEQFF
v_call: TRBV2; j_call: TRBJ2-7; clone_size: NA; d_call: NA; cdr3_nt: TGTGCCAGCAGTGGAGGAGGGGGCATGGACGAGCAGTACTTC; cdr3_aa: CASSGGGGMDEQYF
v_call: TRBV7-6; j_call: TRBJ2-2; clone_size: many; d_call: NA; cdr3_nt: TGTGCCAGCGGGACCGGGATAAGGAACACCGGGGAGCTGTTTTTT; cdr3_aa: CASGTGIRNTGELFF
v_call: TRBV12-3/TRBV12-4; j_call: TRBJ1-2; clone_size: NA; d_call: TRBD1; cdr3_nt: TGTGCCAGCAGCCATTCCGACAGGGATTATGGCTACACCTTC; cdr3_aa: CASSHSDRDYGYTF
v_call: TRBV12-3/TRBV12-4; j_call: TRBJ1-2; clone_size: NA; d_call: NA; cdr3_nt: TGTGCCAGCAGAGAGACGGGAGCTAACTATGGCTACACCTTC; cdr3_aa: CASRETGANYGYTF
v_call: TRBV2; j_call: TRBJ2-7; clone_size: few; d_call: NA; cdr3_nt: TGTGCCAGCAGTGTGACTACCTACGAGCAGTACTTC; cdr3_aa: CASSVTTYEQYF
v_call: TRBV24-1; j_call: TRBJ2-1; clone_size: NA; d_call: NA; cdr3_nt: TGTGCCACCAGTGTGGGGGTGAGGGATGAGCAGTTCTTC; cdr3_aa: CATSVGVRDEQFF
v_call: TRBV7-9; j_call: TRBJ2-7; clone_size: many; d_call: NA; cdr3_nt: TGTGCCAGCAGCCCCAGCGGGCTCGAGCAGTACTTC; cdr3_aa: CASSPSGLEQYF
v_call: TRBV20-1; j_call: TRBJ2-3; clone_size: few; d_call: TRBD2; cdr3_nt: TGCAGTGCTAGGGGACTAGTAGAAGATACGCAGTATTTT; cdr3_aa: CSARGLVEDTQYF
v_call: TRBV5-6; j_call: TRBJ2-7; clone_size: few; d_call: NA; cdr3_nt: TGTGCCAGCAGCTTGCCCAACCCGGGGGTGGAGCAGTACTTC; cdr3_aa: CASSLPNPGVEQYF
v_call: TRBV29-1; j_call: TRBJ1-2; clone_size: NA; d_call: NA; cdr3_nt: TGCAGCGTTGAAGGGGGTAAACGGGGTTGGGATGGCTACACCTTC; cdr3_aa: CSVEGGKRGWDGYTF
v_call: TRBV4-1; j_call: TRBJ2-3; clone_size: few; d_call: TRBD2; cdr3_nt: TGCGCCAGCAGCCAAAAGCCCGCGGTCGGCGGGGGGGCCTCAGATACGCAGTATTTT; cdr3_aa: CASSQKPAVGGGASDTQYF
v_call: TRBV4-1; j_call: TRBJ2-4; clone_size: few; d_call: TRBD1; cdr3_nt: TGCGCCAGCAGCGCACCGGGACAGGGGGCGAAAAACATTCAGTACTTC; cdr3_aa: CASSAPGQGAKNIQYF
v_call: TRBV12-3/TRBV12-4; j_call: TRBJ2-3; clone_size: few; d_call: TRBD2; cdr3_nt: TGTGCCAGCAGTCAGCTCGGACTAGCGGGGAACACAGATACGCAGTATTTT; cdr3_aa: CASSQLGLAGNTDTQYF
v_call: TRBV12-3/TRBV12-4; j_call: TRBJ2-5; clone_size: many; d_call: NA; cdr3_nt: TGTGCCAGCAGTACACTGACTAGTCGGGAGACCCAGTACTTC; cdr3_aa: CASSTLTSRETQYF
v_call: TRBV2; j_call: TRBJ2-6; clone_size: NA; d_call: NA; cdr3_nt: TGTGCCAGCAGTGTGGGGGATCCTGGGGCCAACGTCCTGACTTTC; cdr3_aa: CASSVGDPGANVLTF
v_call: TRBV7-3; j_call: TRBJ2-1; clone_size: once; d_call: NA; cdr3_nt: TGTGCCAGCAGCTTAAACTCCCGGGGGGAGCAGTTCTTC; cdr3_aa: CASSLNSRGEQFF
v_call: TRBV10-3; j_call: TRBJ2-1; clone_size: NA; d_call: TRBD2; cdr3_nt: TGTGCCATCAGTGTGGCTAGCGGGAGTTATGAGCAGTTCTTC; cdr3_aa: CAISVASGSYEQFF
v_call: TRBV6-5; j_call: TRBJ2-7; clone_size: once; d_call: NA; cdr3_nt: TGTGCCAGCAGTTACTTCCCTGCCAGGGACATCTCCTACGAGCAGTACTTC; cdr3_aa: CASSYFPARDISYEQYF
v_call: TRBV4-2; j_call: TRBJ2-3; clone_size: few; d_call: NA; cdr3_nt: TGTGCCAGCAGCCAAGACAGCTTCCAAACCTCCACAGATACGCAGTATTTT; cdr3_aa: CASSQDSFQTSTDTQYF
v_call: TRBV6-5; j_call: TRBJ1-4; clone_size: NA; d_call: TRBD1; cdr3_nt: TGTGCCAGCAAACAGGGGGCTGCTAATGAAAAACTGTTTTTT; cdr3_aa: CASKQGAANEKLFF
v_call: TRBV15; j_call: TRBJ2-1; clone_size: many; d_call: TRBD2; cdr3_nt: TGTGCCACCAGCGGCGAGCGGGGCCCCTACAATGAGCAGTTCTTC; cdr3_aa: CATSGERGPYNEQFF
v_call: TRBV9; j_call: TRBJ2-2; clone_size: NA; d_call: NA; cdr3_nt: TGTGCCAGCAGCGTCATAGGGGGGCCCCTACCCGGGGAGCTGTTTTTT; cdr3_aa: CASSVIGGPLPGELFF
v_call: TRBV4-2; j_call: TRBJ2-3; clone_size: NA; d_call: NA; cdr3_nt: TGTGCCAGCAGCCAAGTCCCGGGATCCTTCACAGATACGCAGTATTTT; cdr3_aa: CASSQVPGSFTDTQYF
v_call: TRBV7-2; j_call: TRBJ2-7; clone_size: few; d_call: NA; cdr3_nt: TGTGCCAGCAGCTTAGCGAGCCAGTCCCTCTACGAGCAGTACTTC; cdr3_aa: CASSLASQSLYEQYF
v_call: TRBV7-6; j_call: TRBJ2-3; clone_size: NA; d_call: NA; cdr3_nt: TGTGCCAGCAGCTTAGCGGTGTTCGATACGCAGTATTTT; cdr3_aa: CASSLAVFDTQYF
v_call: TRBV6-6; j_call: TRBJ2-1; clone_size: NA; d_call: NA; cdr3_nt: TGTGCCAGCAGTTACCGCGTCCCTAGCAGTGAGCAGTTCTTC; cdr3_aa: CASSYRVPSSEQFF
v_call: TRBV4-1; j_call: TRBJ2-2; clone_size: few; d_call: NA; cdr3_nt: TGCGCCAGCAGCCAAGATGAGACGCTTGCCGGGGAGCTGTTTTTT; cdr3_aa: CASSQDETLAGELFF
v_call: TRBV12-5; j_call: TRBJ1-1; clone_size: NA; d_call: NA; cdr3_nt: TGTGCTAGTGGTTTGTTAGGGGCTGAAGCTTTCTTT; cdr3_aa: CASGLLGAEAFF
v_call: TRBV5-1; j_call: TRBJ2-3; clone_size: NA; d_call: TRBD2; cdr3_nt: TGCGCCAGCAGCTTTAAGGATGGGGGGGATTGGACAGATACGCAGTATTTT; cdr3_aa: CASSFKDGGDWTDTQYF
v_call: TRBV10-3; j_call: TRBJ1-4; clone_size: NA; d_call: TRBD1; cdr3_nt: TGTGCCGCCCGGACAGGGGAAAATGAAAAACTGTTTTTT; cdr3_aa: CAARTGENEKLFF
v_call: TRBV15; j_call: TRBJ2-7; clone_size: few; d_call: NA; cdr3_nt: TGTGCCACCAGCAGAGACAGGAGAAGATACGAGCAGTACTTC; cdr3_aa: CATSRDRRRYEQYF